The present T cell receptor beta chain was sequenced within a study of control samples from healthy donors and cancer patients (dated by TCRdb to the early 2020s). For CDR1 and CDR2, the germline V gene (reference sequence) lists LNHDA and SQIVND. V trim: 2 bases; J trim: 2 bases; unmatched bases: 3. From the cysteine through the phenylalanine, the CDR3 covers 15 amino acids. The sequence is cut down to CDR3 DNA, 45 bases in frame from base 1. In regard to this clone: The antigen this receptor binds is unknown. Base qualities are missing; no much larger clone stands one base away.

Preparation of the library involved the immunoSEQ multiplex PCR assay. TCRdb retrieved this table from immuneACCESS and kept in-frame rearrangements only. Not all clones are present; in checked studies, unresolved V genes account for under half, and no reason is known for the remainder. Present in this sample are 150,000 to 200,000 clones, about nine tenths of which were seen just once. More than 1.3% of the sample comes from the top ten. In this chain, TRBV19 is recombined with TRBJ2-5, with 9 central nucleotides matching TRBD1. The sequence derives from a woman in her 30s in good health. Source material: blood. The CDR3 is CASSIPDRGQETQYF. The DNA is as follows: TGTGCCAGTAGTATACCCGACAGGGGGCAAGAGACCCAGTACTTC.